A selection of T cell receptor beta chains follows, all from one sample in a study of T cell responses to AZD1222 COVID-19 vaccine. TCRdb's copy holds only in-frame clones and misses some; the assay was immunoSEQ multiplex PCR. The sample shows fewer than 150,000 clones, over 90% of them seen only once. Source: peripheral blood, taken on day 0 of AZD1222 vaccination. Receptors were obtained from an adult in good health. CDR3s include the opening cysteine and the closing phenylalanine or tryptophan. A D gene is named only where the DNA matches it firmly. Some rows have no size entry. The others give once, few or many, or a class for an expanded clone.

>TRBJ2-2|TRBV27|TRBD2|NA
TGTGCCAGCAGTTTATTTAGCGGGGGGGCGAAAGCCGGGGAGCTGTTTTTT
CASSLFSGGAKAGELFF
>TRBJ1-2|TRBV9|TRBD1|NA
TGTGCCAGCAGCTCCGGACCGGGACAGGCCTACGGCTACACCTTC
CASSSGPGQAYGYTF
>TRBJ1-2|TRBV3-1/TRBV3-2|NA|NA
TGTGCCAGCAGCCAGGGAGGGGTAGGAGGCTACACCTTC
CASSQGGVGGYTF
>TRBJ1-4|TRBV5-6|TRBD1|NA
TGTGCCAGCAGCTTGGACAGCTTACAGGGGAAACTGTTTTTT
CASSLDSLQGKLFF
>TRBJ2-5|TRBV9|NA|NA
TGTGCCAGCAGCACTGGACTAAAGGAGACCCAGTACTTC
CASSTGLKETQYF
>TRBJ1-2|TRBV9|NA|NA
TGTGCCAGCAGCGTAGAGCCAGTTGGGAACTATGGCTACACCTTC
CASSVEPVGNYGYTF
>TRBJ1-2|TRBV12-3/TRBV12-4|NA|NA
TGTGCCAGCAGTACCGGAAACTATGGCTACACCTTC
CASSTGNYGYTF
>TRBJ1-2|TRBV5-5|NA|once
TGTGCCAGCAGCTCCAAAACTAACTATGGCTACACCTTC
CASSSKTNYGYTF
>TRBJ1-1|TRBV19|NA|NA
TGTGCCAGTAGTATTAGTCCCGGCACTGAAGCTTTCTTT
CASSISPGTEAFF
>TRBJ1-3|TRBV2|NA|NA
TGTGCCAGCAGTCTCCAAGGAAACACCATATATTTT
CASSLQGNTIYF
>TRBJ2-3|TRBV6-5|NA|NA
TGTGCCAGCAACTCGAGGGGTACGGTGGCAGATACGCAGTATTTT
CASNSRGTVADTQYF
>TRBJ2-3|TRBV5-1|TRBD2|once
TGCGCCAGCAGCTCCGGACTAGCGGGGGCGGGGCACACAGATACGCAGTATTTT
CASSSGLAGAGHTDTQYF
>TRBJ2-1|TRBV6-6|NA|NA
TGTGCCAGCAGTCTTGAGGCTTACAATGAGCAGTTCTTC
CASSLEAYNEQFF
>TRBJ1-2|TRBV5-1|NA|NA
TGCGCCAGCAGCTCGACTGGGATCTATGGCTACACCTTC
CASSSTGIYGYTF
>TRBJ2-1|TRBV29-1|NA|NA
TGCAGCGCCCCGGGACGGGGGTACAATGAGCAGTTCTTC
CSAPGRGYNEQFF
>TRBJ2-1|TRBV10-3|NA|NA
TGTGCCATCACGGGCCGGTCGAGCTCCTACAATGAGCAGTTCTTC
CAITGRSSSYNEQFF
>TRBJ1-5|TRBV6-6|NA|NA
TGTGCCAGCAGTCCAGGACAGTTCAATCAGCCCCAGCATTTT
CASSPGQFNQPQHF
>TRBJ2-2|TRBV7-2|NA|NA
TGTGCCAGCAGCTTCCGGGGGACCGGGGAGCTGTTTTTT
CASSFRGTGELFF
>TRBJ1-3|TRBV5-5|NA|NA
TGTGCCAGCAGCTTGTGGGGGAGTGGAAACACCATATATTTT
CASSLWGSGNTIYF
>TRBJ1-3|TRBV19|NA|NA
TGTGCCAGTAGTATAGAGACCGGCGTCGGGACGGGGTCTCGAGGAAACACCATATATTTT
CASSIETGVGTGSRGNTIYF
>TRBJ1-1|TRBV10-3|NA|NA
TGTGCCATCAATGAGGGGGGAGGCACTGAAGCTTTCTTT
CAINEGGGTEAFF
>TRBJ2-1|TRBV10-3|TRBD2|NA
TGTGCCACCCTAGGAGGCGGGGGGCCATACAATGAGCAGTTCTTC
CATLGGGGPYNEQFF
>TRBJ2-5|TRBV11-2|TRBD1|NA
TGTGCCAGCAGCCCCTCACAGGGGGGGACCCAGTACTTC
CASSPSQGGTQYF
>TRBJ2-1|TRBV30|NA|NA
TGTGCCTGGAGTAGTGGGGCGGGTGCGGGTTATGAGCAGTTCTTC
CAWSSGAGAGYEQFF
>TRBJ1-2|TRBV12-5|NA|NA
TGTGCTAGTGGTTTGGTGACGGGGGGCGAGAATGGCTACACCTTC
CASGLVTGGENGYTF
>TRBJ2-3|TRBV7-2|TRBD1|few
TGTGCCAGCAGCTTAGGGACAGGCGTAACAGATACGCAGTATTTT
CASSLGTGVTDTQYF
>TRBJ2-3|TRBV9|TRBD1|NA
TGTGCCAGCAGCGAACAGGGGGCCGGAGATACGCAGTATTTT
CASSEQGAGDTQYF
>TRBJ1-1|TRBV11-3|NA|NA
TGTGCCAGCAGCTACACCACGGACAGTCAAGCTTTCTTT
CASSYTTDSQAFF
>TRBJ1-1|TRBV6-5|NA|NA
TGTGCCAGCAGTTACTTGGGGTCGGAGAACACTGAAGCTTTCTTT
CASSYLGSENTEAFF
>TRBJ2-7|TRBV27|TRBD1|NA
TGTGCCAGCAGCATCTCCGGGACAGGGGGTTCCTACGAGCAGTACTTC
CASSISGTGGSYEQYF
>TRBJ1-5|TRBV10-2|TRBD1|NA
TGCGCCAGCAGTCTTTTCGGGACAGGCAATCAGCCCCAGCATTTT
CASSLFGTGNQPQHF
>TRBJ1-2|TRBV7-9|NA|NA
TGTGCCAGCAGCTTTGGGCAGGGGCTTAACTATGGCTACACCTTC
CASSFGQGLNYGYTF
>TRBJ1-3|TRBV1|NA|NA
TGCACCAGCAGCCAAGGGGACAGGCAAGACAGGGCCATGGAAAACACCATATATTTT
CTSSQGDRQDRAMENTIYF
>TRBJ2-7|TRBV5-1|TRBD1|NA
TGCGCCAGCAGCGGGCCCGGGACAGGTCCTTACGAGCAGTACTTC
CASSGPGTGPYEQYF
>TRBJ1-4|TRBV15|NA|few
TGTGCCACCAGCAATATCGGTGCAACTAATGAAAAACTGTTTTTT
CATSNIGATNEKLFF
>TRBJ1-3|TRBV27|NA|few
TGTGCCAGCAGTTCACACGGGGACTTCTCTGGAAACACCATATATTTT
CASSSHGDFSGNTIYF
>TRBJ1-4|TRBV11-2|NA|NA
TGTGCCAGCAGCCGGGACATGGCGGAAAAACTGTTTTTT
CASSRDMAEKLFF
>TRBJ2-7|TRBV5-8|NA|NA
TGTGCCAGCAGCTCCAGCGGGTGGGGCTACGAGCAGTACTTC
CASSSSGWGYEQYF
>TRBJ2-5|TRBV4-2|NA|NA
TGTGCCAGCAGCCAAGATCAGCCCCCAGAGACCCAGTACTTC
CASSQDQPPETQYF
>TRBJ2-3|TRBV5-1|TRBD1|NA
TGCGCCAGCAGCTTGGTGACAGGGGGCACCCCAGATACGCAGTATTTT
CASSLVTGGTPDTQYF
>TRBJ2-1|TRBV9|TRBD1|NA
TGTGCCAGCAGCGCTACCGGGACAGTAGCTTACAATGAGCAGTTCTTC
CASSATGTVAYNEQFF
>TRBJ1-1|TRBV10-3|NA|NA
TGTGCCATCAGTGATCGAGAGAACACTGAAGCTTTCTTT
CAISDRENTEAFF
>TRBJ1-6|TRBV2|TRBD1|NA
TGTGCCAGCAGTGAATCAGGACAGGGTCCTAATTCACCCCTCCATTTT
CASSESGQGPNSPLHF
>TRBJ2-7|TRBV24-1|TRBD1|NA
TGTGCCACGAGCGACACCAGGACAGGATACTACGAGCAGTACTTC
CATSDTRTGYYEQYF
>TRBJ1-4|TRBV7-2|TRBD1|NA
TGTGCCAGCAGCTTAGTGACAGGGCTAAATGAAAAACTGTTTTTT
CASSLVTGLNEKLFF
>TRBJ2-5|TRBV9|TRBD1|NA
TGTGCCAGCAGCCCAGGGGGCCGGGAGACCCAGTACTTC
CASSPGGRETQYF